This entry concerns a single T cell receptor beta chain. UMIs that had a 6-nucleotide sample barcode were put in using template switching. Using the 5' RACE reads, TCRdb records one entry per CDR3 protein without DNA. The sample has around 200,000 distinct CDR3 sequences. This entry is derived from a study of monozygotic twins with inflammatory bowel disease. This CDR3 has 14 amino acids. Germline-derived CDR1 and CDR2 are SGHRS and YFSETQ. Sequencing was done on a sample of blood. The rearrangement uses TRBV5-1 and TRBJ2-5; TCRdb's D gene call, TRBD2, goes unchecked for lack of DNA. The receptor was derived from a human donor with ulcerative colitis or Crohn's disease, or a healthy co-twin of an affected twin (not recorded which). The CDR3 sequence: CASSSLEGKETQYF.